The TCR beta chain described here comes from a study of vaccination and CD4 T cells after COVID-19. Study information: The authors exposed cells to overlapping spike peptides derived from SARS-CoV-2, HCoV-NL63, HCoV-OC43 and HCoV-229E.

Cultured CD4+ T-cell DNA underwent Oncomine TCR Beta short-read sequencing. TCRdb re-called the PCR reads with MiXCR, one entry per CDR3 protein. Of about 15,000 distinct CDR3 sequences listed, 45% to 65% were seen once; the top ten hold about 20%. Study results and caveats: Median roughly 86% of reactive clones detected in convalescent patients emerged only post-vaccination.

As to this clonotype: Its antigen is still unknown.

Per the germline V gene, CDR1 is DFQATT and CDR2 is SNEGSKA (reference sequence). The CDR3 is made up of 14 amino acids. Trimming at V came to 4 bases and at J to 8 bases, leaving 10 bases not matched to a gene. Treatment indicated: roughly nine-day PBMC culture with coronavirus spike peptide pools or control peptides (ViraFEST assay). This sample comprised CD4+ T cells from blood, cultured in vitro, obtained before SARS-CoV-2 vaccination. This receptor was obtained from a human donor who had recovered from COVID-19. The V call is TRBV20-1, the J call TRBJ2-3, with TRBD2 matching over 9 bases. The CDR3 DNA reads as TGCAGTGCTACTGTAGCGGGAGCGCTGCGTACGCAGTATTTT. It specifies CSATVAGALRTQYF.